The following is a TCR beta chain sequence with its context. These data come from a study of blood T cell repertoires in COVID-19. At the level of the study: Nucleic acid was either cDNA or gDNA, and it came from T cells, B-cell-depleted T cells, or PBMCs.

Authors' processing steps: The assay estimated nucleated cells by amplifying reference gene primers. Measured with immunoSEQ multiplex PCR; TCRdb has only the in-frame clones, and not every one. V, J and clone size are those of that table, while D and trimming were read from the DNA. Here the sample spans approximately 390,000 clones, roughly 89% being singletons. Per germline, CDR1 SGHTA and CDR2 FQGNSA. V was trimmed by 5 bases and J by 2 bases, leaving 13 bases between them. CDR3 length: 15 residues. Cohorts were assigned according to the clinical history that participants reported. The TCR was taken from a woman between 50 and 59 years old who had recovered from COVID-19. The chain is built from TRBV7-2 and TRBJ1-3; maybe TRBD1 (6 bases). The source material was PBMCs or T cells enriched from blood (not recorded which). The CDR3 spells CASSTFRGAGNTIYF. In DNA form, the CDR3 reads TGTGCCAGCAGCACATTCAGGGGAGCTGGAAACACCATATATTTT.